These T cell receptor beta chains were read from a single sample in a study of CD4+ T cells in melanoma. The method was immunoSEQ multiplex PCR; TCRdb's version includes in-frame clones alone and lacks a portion of them. The repertoire holds roughly 110,000 clones, around 92% seen once, with around 3% in the top ten. Specimen: peripheral blood. These TCRs come from a human donor with melanoma. Each CDR3 is given with its conserved first and last residue. The order of the fields is clone size, V gene, D gene, J gene, CDR3 protein, CDR3 DNA. A D gene is named only where the DNA matches it firmly. Only part of the rows carry a size: once, few, many, or a class if the clone is expanded.

abundance: .; v_gene: TRBV18; d_gene: .; j_gene: TRBJ2-5; CDR3aa: CASSPPEVVETQYF; CDR3nt: TGTGCCAGCTCACCACCGGAAGTGGTGGAGACCCAGTACTTC
abundance: .; v_gene: TRBV7-8; d_gene: TRBD1; j_gene: TRBJ1-2; CDR3aa: CASSPRTGNYGYTF; CDR3nt: TGTGCCAGCAGCCCAAGGACAGGCAACTATGGCTACACCTTC
abundance: .; v_gene: TRBV19; d_gene: .; j_gene: TRBJ1-2; CDR3aa: CASSEDGNYGYTF; CDR3nt: TGTGCCAGTAGCGAGGACGGAAACTATGGCTACACCTTC
abundance: .; v_gene: TRBV29-1; d_gene: .; j_gene: TRBJ1-2; CDR3aa: CSVGAGYGYTF; CDR3nt: TGCAGCGTTGGGGCCGGCTATGGCTACACCTTC
abundance: .; v_gene: TRBV4-3; d_gene: .; j_gene: TRBJ1-1; CDR3aa: CASSQAWSNTEAFF; CDR3nt: TGCGCCAGCAGCCAAGCCTGGTCGAACACTGAAGCTTTCTTT
abundance: few; v_gene: TRBV29-1; d_gene: .; j_gene: TRBJ1-1; CDR3aa: CSVYRGGDTEAFF; CDR3nt: TGCAGCGTTTATCGGGGCGGGGACACTGAAGCTTTCTTT
abundance: .; v_gene: TRBV19; d_gene: TRBD1; j_gene: TRBJ1-5; CDR3aa: CASSRTLGGSPNQPQHF; CDR3nt: TGTGCCAGTAGCAGAACCTTAGGGGGCTCACCTAATCAGCCCCAGCATTTT
abundance: .; v_gene: TRBV28; d_gene: .; j_gene: TRBJ2-6; CDR3aa: CASRISGANVLTF; CDR3nt: TGTGCCAGCAGGATCTCTGGGGCCAACGTCCTGACTTTC
abundance: .; v_gene: TRBV5-3; d_gene: .; j_gene: TRBJ1-2; CDR3aa: CARSLDHRVLHPNYGYTF; CDR3nt: TGTGCCAGAAGCTTGGACCACAGGGTCCTGCATCCTAACTATGGCTACACCTTC
abundance: few; v_gene: TRBV15; d_gene: .; j_gene: TRBJ1-5; CDR3aa: CATGFRAREPQHF; CDR3nt: TGTGCCACGGGTTTCAGGGCGCGAGAGCCCCAGCATTTT
abundance: .; v_gene: TRBV10-3; d_gene: .; j_gene: TRBJ2-7; CDR3aa: CAISEQGLKSSYEQYF; CDR3nt: TGTGCCATCAGTGAGCAGGGACTGAAGAGCTCCTACGAGCAGTACTTC
abundance: .; v_gene: TRBV5-4; d_gene: TRBD1; j_gene: TRBJ1-2; CDR3aa: CASSQGQGLNYGYTF; CDR3nt: TGTGCCAGCAGCCAGGGACAGGGACTTAACTATGGCTACACCTTC
abundance: .; v_gene: TRBV6-5; d_gene: TRBD1; j_gene: TRBJ2-1; CDR3aa: CASSTGGSYNEQFF; CDR3nt: TGTGCCAGCAGTACAGGGGGATCCTACAATGAGCAGTTCTTC
abundance: .; v_gene: TRBV9; d_gene: TRBD2; j_gene: TRBJ2-7; CDR3aa: CASSVAGLASYEQYF; CDR3nt: TGTGCCAGCAGCGTAGCGGGACTAGCCTCCTACGAGCAGTACTTC
abundance: once; v_gene: TRBV18; d_gene: .; j_gene: TRBJ1-5; CDR3aa: CASSPGGGGNQPQHF; CDR3nt: TGTGCCAGCTCACCCGGGGGCGGAGGCAATCAGCCCCAGCATTTT
abundance: .; v_gene: TRBV7-3; d_gene: .; j_gene: TRBJ2-1; CDR3aa: CASSLAGRGNEQFF; CDR3nt: TGTGCCAGCAGCTTAGCAGGTAGGGGGAATGAGCAGTTCTTC
abundance: .; v_gene: TRBV7-2; d_gene: .; j_gene: TRBJ1-1; CDR3aa: CASSYQGANTEAFF; CDR3nt: TGTGCCAGCAGCTACCAAGGAGCGAACACTGAAGCTTTCTTT
abundance: .; v_gene: TRBV4-1; d_gene: .; j_gene: TRBJ2-7; CDR3aa: CASSQPRVSGFYEQYF; CDR3nt: TGCGCCAGCAGCCAACCCAGGGTTTCTGGCTTCTACGAGCAGTACTTC
abundance: .; v_gene: TRBV7-2; d_gene: TRBD2; j_gene: TRBJ2-7; CDR3aa: CASSTRLAGGSYEQYF; CDR3nt: TGTGCCAGCAGCACCCGACTAGCGGGGGGCTCCTACGAGCAGTACTTC
abundance: .; v_gene: TRBV27; d_gene: .; j_gene: TRBJ1-4; CDR3aa: CASSRRVREKLFF; CDR3nt: TGTGCCAGCAGTCGACGGGTCAGAGAAAAACTGTTTTTT
abundance: once; v_gene: TRBV18; d_gene: .; j_gene: TRBJ2-1; CDR3aa: CASSPRRDSYNEQFF; CDR3nt: TGTGCCAGCTCACCGCGCAGGGACTCCTACAATGAGCAGTTCTTC
abundance: .; v_gene: TRBV18; d_gene: .; j_gene: TRBJ1-2; CDR3aa: CASSPDSQGYTF; CDR3nt: TGTGCCAGCTCACCCGACAGTCAAGGCTACACCTTC
abundance: .; v_gene: TRBV4-1; d_gene: .; j_gene: TRBJ2-1; CDR3aa: CASSQDGVRGYNEQFF; CDR3nt: TGCGCCAGCAGCCAAGATGGGGTTAGGGGCTACAATGAGCAGTTCTTC
abundance: .; v_gene: TRBV27; d_gene: .; j_gene: TRBJ2-5; CDR3aa: CASSPRVGAETQYF; CDR3nt: TGTGCCAGCAGTCCCCGAGTGGGGGCAGAGACCCAGTACTTC
abundance: .; v_gene: TRBV7-2; d_gene: .; j_gene: TRBJ1-3; CDR3aa: CASSRSLGNTIYF; CDR3nt: TGTGCCAGCAGCAGATCATTAGGAAACACCATATATTTT
abundance: .; v_gene: TRBV6-5; d_gene: .; j_gene: TRBJ2-5; CDR3aa: CASTPQGRRETQYF; CDR3nt: TGTGCCAGCACCCCACAGGGTAGGCGAGAGACCCAGTACTTC
abundance: once; v_gene: TRBV5-4; d_gene: TRBD1; j_gene: TRBJ2-7; CDR3aa: CASSRTGTYEQYF; CDR3nt: TGTGCCAGCAGCCGGACAGGTACCTACGAGCAGTACTTC
abundance: .; v_gene: TRBV6-1; d_gene: .; j_gene: TRBJ2-7; CDR3aa: CASSVRDEQYF; CDR3nt: TGTGCCAGCAGTGTCCGGGACGAGCAGTACTTC
abundance: .; v_gene: TRBV7-3; d_gene: .; j_gene: TRBJ1-1; CDR3aa: CASSFSKNTEAFF; CDR3nt: TGTGCCAGCAGCTTTTCCAAGAACACTGAAGCTTTCTTT
abundance: .; v_gene: TRBV10-3; d_gene: .; j_gene: TRBJ1-1; CDR3aa: CAIRTSGNTEAFF; CDR3nt: TGTGCCATCAGGACCTCAGGTAACACTGAAGCTTTCTTT
abundance: .; v_gene: TRBV2; d_gene: .; j_gene: TRBJ1-2; CDR3aa: CASSPLEDNYGYTF; CDR3nt: TGTGCCAGCAGTCCCCTTGAGGATAACTATGGCTACACCTTC
abundance: .; v_gene: TRBV7-2; d_gene: .; j_gene: TRBJ2-1; CDR3aa: CASSSPGSYNEQFF; CDR3nt: TGTGCCAGCAGCTCCCCGGGGTCCTACAATGAGCAGTTCTTC
abundance: .; v_gene: TRBV7-3; d_gene: .; j_gene: TRBJ2-3; CDR3aa: CASSPGARPDTQYF; CDR3nt: TGTGCCAGCAGCCCCGGGGCCCGTCCTGATACGCAGTATTTT
abundance: .; v_gene: TRBV15; d_gene: .; j_gene: TRBJ1-4; CDR3aa: CATSRDQGMQEKLFF; CDR3nt: TGTGCCACCAGCAGAGATCAGGGAATGCAGGAAAAACTGTTTTTT
abundance: .; v_gene: TRBV28; d_gene: TRBD1; j_gene: TRBJ2-7; CDR3aa: CASSPPGQTIYEQYF; CDR3nt: TGTGCCAGCAGCCCCCCGGGACAGACCATCTACGAGCAGTACTTC
abundance: few; v_gene: TRBV19; d_gene: .; j_gene: TRBJ1-1; CDR3aa: CASSAQGNTEAFF; CDR3nt: TGTGCCAGTAGTGCACAGGGTAACACTGAAGCTTTCTTT
abundance: .; v_gene: TRBV19; d_gene: .; j_gene: TRBJ2-6; CDR3aa: CASTGELGRSGANVLTF; CDR3nt: TGTGCCAGTACCGGGGAGTTGGGCCGCTCTGGGGCCAACGTCCTGACTTTC
abundance: .; v_gene: TRBV27; d_gene: .; j_gene: TRBJ2-7; CDR3aa: CASGKSTGANYEQYF; CDR3nt: TGTGCCAGCGGAAAGTCGACAGGCGCGAACTACGAGCAGTACTTC
abundance: .; v_gene: TRBV9; d_gene: .; j_gene: TRBJ2-3; CDR3aa: CASSASQTDTQYF; CDR3nt: TGTGCCAGCAGCGCCAGTCAAACAGATACGCAGTATTTT
abundance: .; v_gene: TRBV19; d_gene: .; j_gene: TRBJ2-3; CDR3aa: CASSQQSRGGTDTQYF; CDR3nt: TGTGCCAGTAGTCAGCAAAGCCGAGGAGGCACAGATACGCAGTATTTT
abundance: once; v_gene: TRBV7-9; d_gene: TRBD2; j_gene: TRBJ2-7; CDR3aa: CASSLGGSGSSYEQYF; CDR3nt: TGTGCCAGCAGCTTAGGGGGTAGCGGGAGTTCCTACGAGCAGTACTTC
abundance: .; v_gene: TRBV19; d_gene: TRBD2; j_gene: TRBJ2-3; CDR3aa: CASSLGTSGTDTQYF; CDR3nt: TGTGCCAGTAGTTTAGGGACTAGCGGCACAGATACGCAGTATTTT